This entry lists 17 T cell receptor beta chains sequenced from one sample in a study of T cell responses to AZD1222 COVID-19 vaccine. Profiling relied on immunoSEQ multiplex PCR, and the TCRdb table lists in-frame clones only, not all of them. The sample lists about 190,000 clones; around 89% were seen once. This specimen was peripheral blood, taken on day 0 of AZD1222 vaccination. Source of these receptors: an adult in good health.

V usage is TRBV7-9 and J usage is TRBJ2-5; the D is unclear. Trimming shortened V by 5 bases and J by 5 bases, and 15 bases separated the two germline ends. Germline V gene lookup returns CDR1 SEHNR and CDR2 FQNEAQ (reference sequence). The CDR3 length is 14 residues. This CDR3 reads CASSPGALLETQYF. CDR3 in DNA: TGTGCCAGCAGCCCAGGAGCGCTCCTGGAGACCCAGTACTTC.

CDR3 region: CASSALPGSEQYF. In DNA form, the CDR3 reads TGTGCCAGCAGCGCGTTGCCGGGATCCGAGCAGTACTTC. The chain recombines TRBV5-4 with TRBJ2-7; possibly TRBD2 for D (5 bases). Germline CDR1 is SGHNT and CDR2 is YYREEE (reference sequence). The CDR3 spans 13 residues. V was shortened by 4 bases and J by 6 bases, with 14 bases between the two germline ends.

The rearrangement joins TRBV15 to TRBJ2-6; the D is unclear. The CDR3 is 16 residues long. Germline CDR1 LNHNV, CDR2 YYDKDF (reference sequence). V lost 0 bases and J 4 bases, leaving 10 bases between the germline ends. As DNA, the CDR3 is TGTGCCACCAGCAGAGATATCACGTGGGGGGCCAACGTCCTGACTTTC. Amino acids: CATSRDITWGANVLTF.

The gene calls are TRBV24-1 and TRBJ2-1, with D possibly being TRBD1 or TRBD2 (5 bases each). Between the trimmed V and J ends, which lost 3 bases and 8 bases, there was a span of 16 bases. The CDR3 runs 15 residues. From germline, CDR1 is KGHDR and CDR2 SFDVKD. The CDR3 region is CATSDPGGSGDEQFF. DNA for the CDR3: TGTGCCACCAGTGATCCTGGGGGATCCGGCGATGAGCAGTTCTTC.

This chain connects TRBV28 to TRBJ2-1; no reliable D call. V was trimmed by 5 bases and J by 1 base, leaving 9 bases between them. This CDR3 region has 14 residues. Germline V gene data show CDR1 as MDHEN and CDR2 as SYDVKM. The CDR3 sequence is CASSLRPSYNEQFF. Written as DNA, the CDR3 is TGTGCCAGCAGTCTGAGACCATCCTACAATGAGCAGTTCTTC.

The V and J genes are TRBV4-3 and TRBJ2-3, with 10 positions matching TRBD2. Germline CDR1 is LGHNA and CDR2 is YSLEER. The CDR3 length is 17 residues. V shed 4 bases and J 3 bases; nucleotides not matched to a gene: 10. The CDR3 protein is CASSRILAGDGTDTQYF. The DNA of the CDR3 is TGCGCCAGCAGCCGAATCCTAGCGGGGGATGGTACAGATACGCAGTATTTT.

This chain joins TRBV5-5 and TRBJ2-7; 8 nucleotides line up with TRBD1. The CDR3 is made up of 15 amino acids. Germline CDR1 is SGHKS and CDR2 is YYEKEE (reference sequence). Trimming removed 1 base from V and 4 bases from J; junction bases left unmatched: 7. CDR3 sequence reads: CASSLRQGAGYEQYF. The DNA for the CDR3 is TGTGCCAGCAGCTTGCGTCAGGGGGCAGGATACGAGCAGTACTTC. Combining the CDR3 with reference TRBV5-5 and TRBJ2-7 gives the whole variable domain DAGVTQSPTHLIKTRGQQVTLRCSPISGHKSVSWYQQVLGQGPQFIFQYYEKEERGRGNFPDRFSARQFPNYSSELNVNALLLGDSALYLCASSLRQGAGYEQYFGPGTRLTVT.

The V call is TRBV6-5, the J call TRBJ1-4; D is unresolved. Germline V gives CDR1 MNHEY, CDR2 SVGAGI. The CDR3 has 15 amino acids. Between the trimmed V and J ends, which lost 6 bases and 0 bases, there was a span of 11 bases. CDR3 bases: TGTGCCAGCAGCACCCCTCCCCCAACTAATGAAAAACTGTTTTTT. Protein product: CASSTPPPTNEKLFF.

J is TRBJ1-6 and V is TRBV6-1, with D possibly matching TRBD1 (6 bases). The CDR3 loop spans 17 amino acids. V lost 0 bases and J lost 5, with 14 bases in between. Germline CDR1 reads MNHNS; CDR2 reads SASEGT. The CDR3 DNA follows: TGTGCCAGCAGTGAAGCAGGGGGGCCGGCTAATAATTCACCCCTCCACTTT. Amino acids: CASSEAGGPANNSPLHF.

This clone came up a few times. The V and J genes are TRBV3-1 (or the pseudogene TRBV3-2) and TRBJ1-1; TRBD1 agrees at 7 bases. V was clipped by 4 bases and J by 1 base; unmatched bases: 6. CDR3 length: 15 amino acids. The germline CDR1 and CDR2 sequences are LGHDT and YNNKEL (reference sequence). DNA of the CDR3: TGTGCCAGCAGCCCGCAGGGGACAGCGAACACTGAAGCTTTCTTT. Its translation: CASSPQGTANTEAFF.

This clone came up once. The chain combines TRBV3-1 (or the pseudogene TRBV3-2) with TRBJ2-3, with 14 bases matching TRBD2. Trimming cost V 1 base and J 1 base; bases outside gene matches: 16. The CDR3 loop spans 22 amino acids. Germline V gene lookup returns CDR1 LGHDT and CDR2 YNNKEL (reference sequence). The CDR3 DNA is TGTGCCAGCAGCCAAGGGTTCTGGAGACTAGCGGGGGGGCAATGGGGCACAGATACGCAGTATTTT. Its translation is CASSQGFWRLAGGQWGTDTQYF.

The V gene is TRBV9, the J gene TRBJ2-1, with unresolved D. Germline V gives CDR1 SGDLS, CDR2 YYNGEE. This CDR3 has 14 residues. The V end was cut by 0 bases, the J end by 3 bases, with 7 bases between. The CDR3 loop reads CASSVVENYNEQFF. Here the CDR3 DNA reads TGTGCCAGCAGCGTAGTAGAGAACTACAATGAGCAGTTCTTC.

V gene TRBV4-3 combines with J gene TRBJ2-4; the D gene is possibly TRBD2 (6 bases). Trimming cost V 1 base and J 3 bases, with 10 bases left between them. The CDR3 is made up of 15 amino acids. CDR1 is LGHNA and CDR2 is YSLEER in the germline V gene. CDR3 in amino acids: CASSQGKGGKNIQYF. DNA for the CDR3: TGCGCCAGCAGCCAAGGAAAGGGAGGCAAAAACATTCAGTACTTC.

Only a few counts were recorded for this clone. The chain carries TRBV6-5 and TRBJ2-7; perhaps TRBD2 as D (6 bases). Germline CDR1 MNHEY, CDR2 SVGAGI. V was shortened by 6 bases and J by 6 bases, with 12 bases between the two germline ends. The CDR3 has 12 residues. Here the CDR3 reads CASRERVSEQYV. CDR3 nucleotide sequence: TGTGCCAGCAGGGAGCGGGTCTCCGAGCAGTACGTC.

This clone appeared once. The chain couples TRBV19 to TRBJ2-1, with 15 bases lining up with TRBD2. The V gene's germline CDR1 is LNHDA and CDR2 SQIVND (reference sequence). This CDR3 contains 17 residues. V trimming: 9 bases; J trimming: 6 bases; junction bases outside the gene matches: 12. In DNA form, the CDR3 reads TGTGCCAGAAAAAAGGGTCGGACTAGCGGGGGGGCCAATGAGCAGTTCTTC. It translates to CARKKGRTSGGANEQFF.

The gene calls are TRBV4-3 and TRBJ1-3; D is uncertain. This CDR3 is built from 14 residues. Trimming left V 0 bases short and J 3 bases short, with 6 bases between. Germline V gene data show CDR1 as LGHNA and CDR2 as YSLEER. The CDR3 here is CASSQERDGNTIYF. The DNA of the CDR3 is TGCGCCAGCAGCCAAGAAAGGGATGGAAACACCATATATTTT.

This chain connects TRBV7-2 to TRBJ2-3; D ambiguous. V lost 4 bases and J lost 0, with 8 bases in between. Germline V lookup: CDR1 SGHTA, CDR2 FQGNSA. CDR3 length: 14 amino acids. CDR3 amino acids: CASSSLGSTDTQYF. The CDR3 coding sequence is TGTGCCAGCAGCTCCCTTGGTAGCACAGATACGCAGTATTTT.